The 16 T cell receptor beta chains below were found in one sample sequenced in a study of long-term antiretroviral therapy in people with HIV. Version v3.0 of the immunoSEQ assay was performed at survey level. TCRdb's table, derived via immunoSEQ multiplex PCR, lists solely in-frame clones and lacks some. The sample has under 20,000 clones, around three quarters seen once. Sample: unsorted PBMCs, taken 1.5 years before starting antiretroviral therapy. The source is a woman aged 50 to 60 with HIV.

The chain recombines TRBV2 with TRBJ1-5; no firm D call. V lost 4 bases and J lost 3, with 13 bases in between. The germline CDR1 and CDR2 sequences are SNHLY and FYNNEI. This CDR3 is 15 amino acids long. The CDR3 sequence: CASSARRNPNQPQHF. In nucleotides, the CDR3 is TGTGCCAGCAGTGCGAGGAGGAACCCCAATCAGCCCCAGCATTTT.

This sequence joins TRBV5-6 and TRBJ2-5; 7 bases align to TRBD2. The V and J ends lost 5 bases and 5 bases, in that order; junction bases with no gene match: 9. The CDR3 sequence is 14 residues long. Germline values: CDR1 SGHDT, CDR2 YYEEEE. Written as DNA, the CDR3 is TGTGCCAGCAGTTGGGGAGGGTTGAGGGAGACCCAGTACTTC. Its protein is CASSWGGLRETQYF.

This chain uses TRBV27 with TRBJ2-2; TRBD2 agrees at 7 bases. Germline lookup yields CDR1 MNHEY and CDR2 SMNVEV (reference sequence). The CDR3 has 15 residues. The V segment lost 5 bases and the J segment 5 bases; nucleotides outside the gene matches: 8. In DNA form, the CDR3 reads TGTGCCAGCAGTCAACATTCGGGGGGTACCGGGGAGCTGTTTTTT. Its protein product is CASSQHSGGTGELFF.

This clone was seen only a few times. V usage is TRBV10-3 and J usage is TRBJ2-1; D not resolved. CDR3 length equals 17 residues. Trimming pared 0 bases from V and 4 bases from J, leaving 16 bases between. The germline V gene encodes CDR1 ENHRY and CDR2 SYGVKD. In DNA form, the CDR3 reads TGTGCCATCAGTGAGTCGGTGAGGCGGATCGATTACAATGAGCAGTTCTTC. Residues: CAISESVRRIDYNEQFF.

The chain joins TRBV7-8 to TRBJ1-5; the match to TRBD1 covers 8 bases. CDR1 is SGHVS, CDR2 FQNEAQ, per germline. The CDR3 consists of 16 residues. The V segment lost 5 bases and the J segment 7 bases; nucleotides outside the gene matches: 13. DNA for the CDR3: TGTGCCAGCAGCCCCGGAGGACAGGGTTATTCGCAGCCCCAGCATTTT. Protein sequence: CASSPGGQGYSQPQHF.

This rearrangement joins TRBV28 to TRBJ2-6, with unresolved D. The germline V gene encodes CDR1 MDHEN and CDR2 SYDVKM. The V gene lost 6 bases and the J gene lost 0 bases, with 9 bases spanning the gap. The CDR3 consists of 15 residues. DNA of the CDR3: TGTGCCAGCAGACCTCAAAGCTCTGGGGCCAACGTCCTGACTTTC. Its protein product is CASRPQSSGANVLTF.

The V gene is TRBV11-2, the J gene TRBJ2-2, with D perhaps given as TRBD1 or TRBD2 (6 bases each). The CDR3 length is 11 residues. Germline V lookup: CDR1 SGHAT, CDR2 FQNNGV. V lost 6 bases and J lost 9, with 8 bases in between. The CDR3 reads CASRGGRELFF. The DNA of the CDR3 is TGTGCCAGCAGGGGGGGCCGGGAGCTGTTTTTT.

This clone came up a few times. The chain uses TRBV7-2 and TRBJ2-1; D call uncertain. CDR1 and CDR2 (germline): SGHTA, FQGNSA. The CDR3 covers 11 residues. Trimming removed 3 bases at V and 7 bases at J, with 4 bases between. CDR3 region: CASSFTNEQFF. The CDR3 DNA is TGTGCCAGCAGCTTCACTAATGAGCAGTTCTTC.

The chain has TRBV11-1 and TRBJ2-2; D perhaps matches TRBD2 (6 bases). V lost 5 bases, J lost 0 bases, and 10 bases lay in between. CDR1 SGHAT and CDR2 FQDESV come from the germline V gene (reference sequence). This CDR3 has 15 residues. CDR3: CASSTGGANTGELFF. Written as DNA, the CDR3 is TGTGCCAGCAGCACCGGGGGAGCGAACACCGGGGAGCTGTTTTTT. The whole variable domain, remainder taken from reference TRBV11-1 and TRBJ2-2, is EAEVAQSPRYKITEKSQAVAFWCDPISGHATLYWYRQILGQGPELLVQFQDESVVDDSQLPKDRFSAERLKGVDSTLKIQPAELGDSAMYLCASSTGGANTGELFFGEGSRLTVL.

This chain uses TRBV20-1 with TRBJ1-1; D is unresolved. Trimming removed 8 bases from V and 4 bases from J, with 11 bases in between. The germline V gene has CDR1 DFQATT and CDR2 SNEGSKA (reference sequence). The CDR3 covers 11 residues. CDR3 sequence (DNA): TGCAGTACCAGGCGGGCCACTGAAGCTTTCTTT. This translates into CSTRRATEAFF.

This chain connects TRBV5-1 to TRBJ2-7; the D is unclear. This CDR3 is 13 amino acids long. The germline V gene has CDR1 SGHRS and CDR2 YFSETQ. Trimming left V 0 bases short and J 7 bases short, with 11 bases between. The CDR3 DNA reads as TGCGCCAGCAGCTTGGGGACGGTTGGGGAGCAGTACTTC. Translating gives CASSLGTVGEQYF.

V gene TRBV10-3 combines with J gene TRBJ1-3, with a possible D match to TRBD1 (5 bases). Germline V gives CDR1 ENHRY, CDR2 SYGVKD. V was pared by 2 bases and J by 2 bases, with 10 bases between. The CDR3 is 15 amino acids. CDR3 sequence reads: CAISEGGRAGNTIYF. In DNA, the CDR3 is TGTGCCATCAGTGAGGGGGGGAGAGCTGGAAACACCATATATTTT.

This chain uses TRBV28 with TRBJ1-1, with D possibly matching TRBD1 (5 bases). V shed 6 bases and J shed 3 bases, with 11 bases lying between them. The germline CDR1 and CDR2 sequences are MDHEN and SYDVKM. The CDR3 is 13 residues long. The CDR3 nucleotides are TGTGCCAGCAGCCCGGGGGGATACACTGAAGCTTTCTTT. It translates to CASSPGGYTEAFF. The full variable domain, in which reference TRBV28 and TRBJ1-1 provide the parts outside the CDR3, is DVKVTQSSRYLVKRTGEKVFLECVQDMDHENMFWYRQDPGLGLRLIYFSYDVKMKEKGDIPEGYSVSREKKERFSLILESASTNQTSMYLCASSPGGYTEAFFGQGTRLTVV.

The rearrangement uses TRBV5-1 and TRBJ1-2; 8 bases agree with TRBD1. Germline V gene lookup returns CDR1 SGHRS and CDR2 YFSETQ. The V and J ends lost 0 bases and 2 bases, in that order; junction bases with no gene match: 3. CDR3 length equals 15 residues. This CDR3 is CASSLEAGGNYGYTF. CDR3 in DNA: TGCGCCAGCAGCTTGGAGGCAGGGGGCAACTATGGCTACACCTTC.

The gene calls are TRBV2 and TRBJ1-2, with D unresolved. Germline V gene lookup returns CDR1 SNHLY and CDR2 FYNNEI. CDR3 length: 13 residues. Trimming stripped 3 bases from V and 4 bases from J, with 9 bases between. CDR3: CASSEKVGYGYTF. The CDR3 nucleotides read TGTGCCAGCAGTGAGAAGGTGGGCTATGGCTACACCTTC. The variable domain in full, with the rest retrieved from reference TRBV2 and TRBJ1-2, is EPEVTQTPSHQVTQMGQEVILRCVPISNHLYFYWYRQILGQKVEFLVSFYNNEISEKSEIFDDQFSVERPDGSNFTLKIRSTKLEDSAMYFCASSEKVGYGYTFGSGTRLTVV.

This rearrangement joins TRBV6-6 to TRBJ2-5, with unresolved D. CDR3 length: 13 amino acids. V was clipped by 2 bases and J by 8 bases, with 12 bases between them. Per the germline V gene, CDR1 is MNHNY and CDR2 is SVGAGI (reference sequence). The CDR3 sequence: CASSYVEQGTQYF. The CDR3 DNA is TGTGCCAGCAGTTACGTGGAACAAGGTACCCAGTACTTC.